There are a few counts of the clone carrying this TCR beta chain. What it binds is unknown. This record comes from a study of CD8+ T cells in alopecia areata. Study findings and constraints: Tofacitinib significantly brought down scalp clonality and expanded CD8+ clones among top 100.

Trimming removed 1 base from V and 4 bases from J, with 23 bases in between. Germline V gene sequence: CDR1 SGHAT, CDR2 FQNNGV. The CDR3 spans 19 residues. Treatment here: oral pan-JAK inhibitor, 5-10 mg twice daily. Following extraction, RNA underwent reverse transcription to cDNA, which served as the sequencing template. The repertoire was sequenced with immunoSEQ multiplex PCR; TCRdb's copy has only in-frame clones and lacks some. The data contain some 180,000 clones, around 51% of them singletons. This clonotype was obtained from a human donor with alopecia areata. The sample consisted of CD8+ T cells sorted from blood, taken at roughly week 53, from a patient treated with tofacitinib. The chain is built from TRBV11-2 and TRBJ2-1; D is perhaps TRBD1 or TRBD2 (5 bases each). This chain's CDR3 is CASSLVVVSGRNHYNEQFF. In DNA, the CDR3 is TGTGCCAGCAGCTTAGTAGTTGTTTCGGGGCGGAACCATTACAATGAGCAGTTCTTC.